The entry below describes one T cell receptor (beta chain). Its specificity is not known. The record originates from a study of shared clonotypes between healthy human individuals. Study-wide results and limits: What rarefaction showed was incomplete sorted-subset sequencing despite large depth.

The CDR3 is made up of 16 amino acids. Trimming left V 7 bases short and J 1 base short, with 16 bases between. The germline V gene has CDR1 SGHTA and CDR2 FQGNSA. Generated by immunoSEQ multiplex PCR, the TCRdb table keeps only in-frame clones and is missing some. Of hundreds of thousands of clones in the sample, around 78% were seen once. The chain uses TRBV7-2 and TRBJ2-2; no definite D call. The clonotype originates from a woman in her 30s in good health. Sequences were obtained from memory CD4+ T cells sorted from blood. Subset noted: CD45RA-negative fraction. The CDR3 DNA reads as TGTGCCAGCACCCACGGTGGCTACAAGAACACCGGGGAGCTGTTTTTT. Translating it yields CASTHGGYKNTGELFF. Complete variable domain (other parts from reference TRBV7-2 and TRBJ2-2): GAGVSQSPSNKVTEKGKDVELRCDPISGHTALYWYRQSLGQGLEFLIYFQGNSAPDKSGLPSDRFSAERTGGSVSTLTIQRTQQEDSAVYLCASTHGGYKNTGELFFGEGSRLTVL.